The 30 T cell receptor beta chains presented below share a single source sample, sequenced in a study of shared clonotypes between healthy human individuals. The protocol was immunoSEQ multiplex PCR, while the TCRdb copy is restricted to in-frame clones and leaves out a portion. The sample contains some 1.5 million clones, roughly 96% of which appear only once. Sequences were obtained from naive CD4+ T cells sorted from blood. Regarding subset: CD45RA+ positively selected. Source of these receptors: a man aged 25 to 40 in good health.

The gene calls are TRBV27 and TRBJ1-5; no clear D gene. From germline, CDR1 is MNHEY and CDR2 SMNVEV (reference sequence). V lost 0 bases, J lost 2 bases, and 14 bases lay in between. The CDR3 is made up of 17 amino acids. The CDR3 here is CASSLSMAPGGNQPQHF. The CDR3 DNA is TGTGCCAGCAGTTTATCGATGGCACCAGGCGGCAATCAGCCCCAGCATTTT.

In the case of this clone: This CDR3 is also generated by other DNA sequences in the sample. V is TRBV10-3 and J is TRBJ2-5; D not resolved. From germline, CDR1 is ENHRY and CDR2 SYGVKD. V dropped 0 bases and J dropped 5 bases, with 1 base sitting between them. The CDR3 loop spans 11 amino acids. CDR3 sequence (DNA): TGTGCCATCAGTGAGTCGGAGACCCAGTACTTC. This gives the protein CAISESETQYF.

The chain combines TRBV4-2 with TRBJ2-3; no reliable D call. The CDR3 extends over 14 amino acids. Trimming shortened V by 3 bases and J by 6 bases, and 13 bases separated the two germline ends. Per germline, CDR1 LGHNA and CDR2 YNFKEQ. CDR3 bases: TGTGCCAGCAGCCAGGCCGGGCCGCGGGATACGCAGTATTTT. Protein: CASSQAGPRDTQYF.

The rearrangement links TRBV30 to TRBJ2-2; 10 nucleotides match TRBD2. Trimming at V came to 4 bases and at J to 8 bases, leaving 4 bases not matched to a gene. The CDR3 is 13 residues long. CDR1 GTSNPN and CDR2 SVGIG come from the germline V gene (reference sequence). CDR3 bases: TGTGCCTGGAAGCGGGAGGGCCTAGGGGAGCTGTTTTTT. It is translated as CAWKREGLGELFF.

This chain connects TRBV5-8 to TRBJ2-3; 9 nucleotides agree with TRBD2. The CDR3 runs 15 residues. The V and J ends lost 0 bases and 6 bases, in that order; junction bases with no gene match: 5. In germline, CDR1 is SGHTS, CDR2 YDEGEE. In DNA, the CDR3 is TGTGCCAGCAGCTTGGCCTTGCGGGAGGGGGATACGCAGTATTTT. Translation gives CASSLALREGDTQYF.

V gene TRBV6-6 combines with J gene TRBJ2-1, with 8 positions matching TRBD2. Per germline, CDR1 MNHNY and CDR2 SVGAGI (reference sequence). The CDR3 sequence is 13 residues long. Trimming cost V 5 bases and J 10 bases; bases outside gene matches: 7. In DNA, the CDR3 is TGTGCCAGCAGTCAACTAGCGGTTAACGAGCAGTTCTTC. This translates into CASSQLAVNEQFF.

This rearrangement joins TRBV11-2 to TRBJ2-7, with D unclear. V lost 5 bases and J lost 2, with 10 bases in between. This CDR3 comprises 13 residues. In germline, CDR1 is SGHAT, CDR2 FQNNGV. CDR3 coding DNA: TGTGCCAGCAGCAGCAGACAAGCCTACGAGCAGTACTTC. Its translation is CASSSRQAYEQYF. Supplemented by reference TRBV11-2 and TRBJ2-7, the full variable domain reads EAGVAQSPRYKIIEKRQSVAFWCNPISGHATLYWYQQILGQGPKLLIQFQNNGVVDDSQLPKDRFSAERLKGVDSTLKIQPAKLEDSAVYLCASSSRQAYEQYFGPGTRLTVT.

Note on this clone: Relative to the germline gene, one junction end is altered; a read error may explain this. The chain combines TRBV7-3 with TRBJ1-1; a weak D match, TRBD1 (6 bases). The CDR3 runs to 15 residues. Germline V CDR1 and CDR2: SGHTA, FQGTGA. CDR3 sequence: CASSVTGRVNTEAFF. In DNA, the CDR3 is TGTGCCAGCAGCGTAACAGGGAGGGTGAACACTGAAGCTTTCTTT.

Turning to this clone: Other DNA sequences from this sample encode an identical CDR3 as well. The V call is TRBV7-6, the J call TRBJ2-3; D perhaps matches TRBD2 (5 bases). Trimming pared 5 bases from V and 4 bases from J, leaving 7 bases between. The CDR3 loop spans 12 amino acids. Germline CDR1 is SGHVS and CDR2 is FNYEAQ. The CDR3 DNA sequence: TGTGCCAGCAGCCCCGGGGCAGATACGCAGTATTTT. It is translated as CASSPGADTQYF.

The chain combines TRBV6-5 with TRBJ2-7, with 8 bases that match TRBD1. Germline V CDR1 and CDR2: MNHEY, SVGAGI. V lost 6 bases to trimming and J lost 3 bases; unmatched junction nucleotides: 7. This CDR3 is 14 amino acids long. The chain's CDR3 is CASRDQGADYEQYF. The CDR3 DNA sequence: TGTGCCAGCAGGGATCAGGGGGCCGACTACGAGCAGTACTTC.

The rearrangement joins TRBV6-4 to TRBJ2-1; 8 bases map to TRBD2. Germline assignment: CDR1 MRHNA and CDR2 SNTAGT. The CDR3 runs 18 residues. V lost 5 bases and J lost 0; bases outside the gene matches: 12. CDR3 sequence: CASSLIRERELSYNEQFF. The CDR3 nucleotides are TGTGCCAGCAGTTTAATTCGGGAGCGGGAGCTCTCCTACAATGAGCAGTTCTTC.

J is TRBJ2-3 and V is TRBV10-3, with TRBD2 matching 13 bases. V lost 7 bases, J lost 4 bases, and 8 bases stayed unmatched. The CDR3 is 16 amino acids. Germline lookup yields CDR1 ENHRY and CDR2 SYGVKD. DNA of the CDR3: TGTGCCATCATGACCGGACTAGCGGGAGAGGCAGATACGCAGTATTTT. Its translation: CAIMTGLAGEADTQYF.

The chain couples TRBV2 to TRBJ2-7; D is perhaps TRBD1 (6 bases). Trimming took 4 bases from V and 2 from J, leaving 9 bases between them. Germline V CDR1 and CDR2: SNHLY, FYNNEI. The CDR3 is 13 amino acids. The CDR3 sequence is CASSGDKTYEQYF. The CDR3 DNA reads TGTGCCAGCAGTGGGGACAAGACCTACGAGCAGTACTTC.

The rearrangement links TRBV28 to TRBJ2-2, with no clear D. Germline CDR1 and CDR2: MDHEN and SYDVKM. V was pared by 5 bases and J by 11 bases, with 12 bases between. This CDR3 region has 12 residues. The CDR3 spells CASSRAPGELFF. CDR3 DNA sequence: TGTGCCAGCAGTAGAGCGCCGGGTGAGCTGTTTTTT.

The genes are TRBV28 and TRBJ2-3; D assignment may be TRBD1 or TRBD2 (6 bases each). The CDR3 runs 13 residues. Germline V gene sequence: CDR1 MDHEN, CDR2 SYDVKM. V was cut by 2 bases and J by 6 bases, with 9 bases left in between. CDR3 region: CASSLQGRDTQYF. The CDR3 coding sequence is TGTGCCAGCAGTTTACAGGGGAGGGATACGCAGTATTTT.

The V call is TRBV6-5, the J call TRBJ1-2, with TRBD1 matching 7 bases. This CDR3 comprises 13 residues. V dropped 8 bases and J dropped 7; count of bases not matched to a gene: 10. CDR1 MNHEY and CDR2 SVGAGI come from the germline V gene. The CDR3: CASLAGGRFGYTF. The CDR3 nucleotides are TGTGCCAGCCTTGCAGGGGGTCGGTTTGGCTACACCTTC.

The chain carries TRBV28 and TRBJ1-4, with D hard to call. V was cut by 6 bases and J by 0 bases, with 5 bases left in between. This CDR3 spans 13 amino acids. The germline V gene encodes CDR1 MDHEN and CDR2 SYDVKM. CDR3 sequence: CASRRTTNEKLFF. The CDR3 region has the DNA TGTGCCAGCAGACGAACAACTAATGAAAAACTGTTTTTT. Together with reference TRBV28 and TRBJ1-4, the CDR3 gives the full variable domain: DVKVTQSSRYLVKRTGEKVFLECVQDMDHENMFWYRQDPGLGLRLIYFSYDVKMKEKGDIPEGYSVSREKKERFSLILESASTNQTSMYLCASRRTTNEKLFFGSGTQLSVL.

Regarding this clone: At the DNA level, this CDR3 is encoded by other sequences in the same sample as well. The chain has TRBV5-1 and TRBJ2-5, with 8 bases matching TRBD1. Trimming took 4 bases from V and 5 from J; bases not matched to a gene: 4. CDR1 is SGHRS, CDR2 YFSETQ, per germline. The CDR3 loop spans 13 amino acids. This CDR3 is CASSPGQGETQYF. The CDR3 DNA follows: TGCGCCAGCAGCCCAGGACAGGGTGAGACCCAGTACTTC.

This rearrangement joins TRBV28 to TRBJ1-2, with TRBD1 identical over 7 bases. The CDR3 runs 16 residues. The V segment lost 5 bases and the J segment 4 bases; nucleotides outside the gene matches: 13. Germline V gene data show CDR1 as MDHEN and CDR2 as SYDVKM. The chain's CDR3 is CASSPPGTAAFYGYTF. CDR3 coding DNA: TGTGCCAGCAGTCCCCCCGGGACAGCGGCTTTCTATGGCTACACCTTC.

The chain links TRBV27 to TRBJ2-7, with TRBD1 as a possible D gene (5 bases). The CDR3 is made up of 15 amino acids. Trimming removed 6 bases at V and 3 bases at J, with 18 bases between. Germline CDR1 MNHEY, CDR2 SMNVEV (reference sequence). The DNA of the CDR3 is TGTGCCAGCAGCTCCCCTTGGCAGGGCCTCTACGAGCAGTACTTC. This codes for CASSSPWQGLYEQYF.

The rearrangement joins TRBV15 to TRBJ2-7; possible D gene TRBD1, 6 bases. Germline-derived CDR1 and CDR2 are LNHNV and YYDKDF (reference sequence). V was shortened by 2 bases and J by 5 bases, with 16 bases between the two germline ends. The CDR3 loop spans 15 amino acids. The CDR3 region has the DNA TGTGCCACCAGCAGACCAGGGGCCATCCCCCACGAGCAGTACTTC. It translates to CATSRPGAIPHEQYF.

This clone was seen once. The rearrangement links TRBV11-2 to TRBJ1-5, with no clear D. The V gene lost 1 base and the J gene lost 4 bases, with 11 bases spanning the gap. Germline assignment: CDR1 SGHAT and CDR2 FQNNGV. The CDR3 totals 15 residues. The CDR3 nucleotides are TGTGCCAGCAGCTTAGGCCTAACGGGGAATCAGCCCCAGCATTTT. It codes for CASSLGLTGNQPQHF.

This sequence joins TRBV7-9 and TRBJ2-1, with 9 nucleotides matching TRBD2. This CDR3 region has 17 residues. CDR1 and CDR2 from the germline V gene are SEHNR and FQNEAQ (reference sequence). With V trimmed by 2 bases and J by 5 bases, 10 bases remained unmatched. The CDR3 bases are TGTGCCAGCAGCTTAAAGGTAGCGGGAGTCAGGGACAATGAGCAGTTCTTC. Amino acids: CASSLKVAGVRDNEQFF.

V and J are TRBV6-4 and TRBJ2-1, with 10 bases aligning to TRBD2. Germline assignment: CDR1 MRHNA and CDR2 SNTAGT. The CDR3 loop spans 15 amino acids. The V segment lost 5 bases and the J segment 6 bases; nucleotides outside the gene matches: 7. This CDR3 reads CASSQLAGSGNEQFF. The CDR3, as DNA: TGTGCCAGCAGTCAACTAGCGGGAAGTGGCAATGAGCAGTTCTTC.

Details on this clone: Within the sample, other DNA sequences also encode this same CDR3. The chain couples TRBV7-2 to TRBJ2-5, with D hard to call. The CDR3 is made up of 13 amino acids. Germline values: CDR1 SGHTA, CDR2 FQGNSA. V was clipped by 1 base and J by 5 bases, with 8 bases between them. The CDR3 region has the DNA TGTGCCAGCAGCTTAGGGCCCAGGGAGACCCAGTACTTC. Its translation: CASSLGPRETQYF.

This chain connects TRBV19 to TRBJ1-2, with 12 nucleotides matching TRBD1. The CDR3 is 15 residues long. V shed 9 bases and J 6 bases; nucleotides not matched to a gene: 11. Germline V gene lookup returns CDR1 LNHDA and CDR2 SQIVND (reference sequence). The CDR3 reads CASHLPGTGGDGYTF. The CDR3, as DNA: TGTGCCAGCCATCTCCCCGGGACAGGGGGCGATGGCTACACCTTC.

The chain joins TRBV29-1 to TRBJ1-2, with a possible D match to TRBD1 (5 bases). The V and J ends lost 3 bases and 2 bases respectively, with 16 bases between them. Germline assignment: CDR1 SQVTM and CDR2 ANQGSEA. There are 15 residues in the CDR3. DNA for the CDR3: TGCAGCGTTGATGAGAGAGGGGTGGGAAACTATGGCTACACCTTC. Protein sequence: CSVDERGVGNYGYTF.

The rearrangement uses TRBV7-9 and TRBJ2-5; 9 nucleotides agree with TRBD1. CDR1 and CDR2 (germline): SEHNR, FQNEAQ (reference sequence). V was clipped by 5 bases and J by 2 bases; unmatched bases: 3. The CDR3 has 14 amino acids. The DNA for the CDR3 is TGTGCCAGCAGCGGGACAGGGATACAAGAGACCCAGTACTTC. Translating it yields CASSGTGIQETQYF. Combining the CDR3 with reference TRBV7-9 and TRBJ2-5 gives the whole variable domain DTGVSQNPRHKITKRGQNVTFRCDPISEHNRLYWYRQTLGQGPEFLTYFQNEAQLEKSRLLSDRFSAERPKGSFSTLEIQRTEQGDSAMYLCASSGTGIQETQYFGPGTRLLVL.

The V call is TRBV5-6, the J call TRBJ1-2; D ambiguous. There are 14 residues in the CDR3. Per the germline V gene, CDR1 is SGHDT and CDR2 is YYEEEE. V dropped 6 bases and J dropped 5 bases, with 17 bases sitting between them. CDR3 loop: CASIPLGFRYGYTF. CDR3 DNA sequence: TGTGCCAGCATCCCACTAGGGTTTCGGTATGGCTACACCTTC.

The chain carries TRBV30 and TRBJ2-1, with 11 bases identical to TRBD2. The CDR3 is 15 amino acids. J gave up 9 bases and V 4 bases, and 11 bases lay outside the gene matches. Germline V gene sequence: CDR1 GTSNPN, CDR2 SVGIG (reference sequence). CDR3 in amino acids: CAWNPGLAARGEQFF. CDR3 DNA sequence: TGTGCCTGGAACCCGGGACTAGCGGCCCGCGGTGAGCAGTTCTTC.